One sample yielded the 6 T cell receptor beta chains listed below, sequenced in a study of cytomegalovirus exposure and HLA in healthy donors. PCR used 60 Vbeta primers and 13 Jbeta primers. Sequencing was performed with immunoSEQ multiplex PCR; in TCRdb, only in-frame clones are kept and a portion is missing. The data contain about 89,000 clones, over 65% of them singletons. The sequenced sample consisted of PBMCs. Receptors were obtained from a male donor in good health and CMV-seronegative.

The chain carries TRBV6-1 and TRBJ1-1; D is possibly TRBD1 (5 bases). V was shortened by 7 bases and J by 5 bases, with 11 bases between the two germline ends. The CDR3 totals 12 residues. Per germline, CDR1 MNHNS and CDR2 SASEGT. In DNA form, the CDR3 reads TGTGCCAGCAAGTGGGGGGGGACTGAAGCTTTCTTT. Protein: CASKWGGTEAFF.

The chain employs TRBV6-5 and TRBJ1-3, with a possible D match to TRBD1 (6 bases). V lost 2 bases to trimming and J lost 4 bases, with 12 bases between them. The CDR3 is 15 amino acids. Per germline, CDR1 MNHEY and CDR2 SVGAGI. The CDR3 here is CASSYRGGRGNTIYF. As DNA, the CDR3 is TGTGCCAGCAGTTACCGGGGGGGCAGGGGAAACACCATATATTTT.

The V and J genes are TRBV29-1 and TRBJ2-7; D gene ambiguous. V was trimmed by 8 bases and J by 2 bases, leaving 13 bases between them. The CDR3 is 12 residues long. Germline V gives CDR1 SQVTM, CDR2 ANQGSEA. The CDR3 sequence: CSIRQNTYEQYF. In DNA, the CDR3 is TGCAGCATCCGCCAAAACACCTACGAGCAGTACTTC.

V usage is TRBV5-1 and J usage is TRBJ2-1; the match to TRBD2 covers 15 bases. V gave up 6 bases and J gave up 0 bases; unmatched junction bases: 13. Germline CDR1 SGHRS, CDR2 YFSETQ. This CDR3 has 20 residues. CDR3 in amino acids: CASTFRGTSGRSPSYNEQFF. The CDR3 nucleotides are TGCGCCAGCACCTTCCGAGGGACTAGCGGGAGGTCGCCCTCCTACAATGAGCAGTTCTTC.

This clone has more than one count but fewer than ten. The chain joins TRBV5-1 to TRBJ2-3; the match to TRBD1 covers 9 bases. Germline loops: CDR1 SGHRS, CDR2 YFSETQ. J gave up 3 bases and V 7 bases, and 6 bases lay outside the gene matches. CDR3 length: 14 residues. This chain's CDR3 is CASRRDRVTDTQYF. CDR3 sequence (DNA): TGCGCCAGCCGCCGGGACAGGGTAACAGATACGCAGTATTTT.

The V call is TRBV19, the J call TRBJ2-7, with TRBD1 as a possible D gene (5 bases). From germline, CDR1 is LNHDA and CDR2 SQIVND (reference sequence). The length of the CDR3 is 11 residues. Trimming pared 10 bases from V and 1 base from J, leaving 8 bases between. The CDR3 nucleotides are TGTGCCACCAGACAGTCCTACGAGCAGTACTTC. This encodes CATRQSYEQYF.